This T cell receptor (beta chain) was obtained from a study of glioma-infiltrating T cells after dendritic cell vaccination. At the level of the study: Three intradermal dendritic cell vaccine injections were given every two weeks.

Germline V gene sequence: CDR1 LNHDA, CDR2 SQIVND (reference sequence). The V gene lost 5 bases and the J gene lost 3 bases, with 14 bases spanning the gap. This CDR3 region has 15 residues. TCRdb's copy holds only in-frame clones and misses some; the assay was immunoSEQ multiplex PCR. The sample carries around 100,000 clones, roughly 81% recorded once. This receptor was taken from a human donor with glioblastoma. The sample was blood, taken before dendritic cell vaccination. The chain carries TRBV19 and TRBJ2-4; no reliable D call. CDR3 loop: CASSAIERDKNIQYF. The CDR3 coding sequence is TGTGCCAGTAGTGCGATCGAGCGTGACAAAAACATTCAGTACTTC.